The present entry profiles one T cell receptor (beta chain) with its context. Source study methods: The authors estimated nucleated cell counts from reference gene primer amplification. Sequencing was performed with immunoSEQ multiplex PCR; in TCRdb, only in-frame clones are kept and a portion is missing. The V and J calls and the clone size are those of that table, but D and trimming were determined from the DNA. The sample includes about 150,000 clones, nearly 80% seen only once; the top ten take roughly 1.5%. The data originate from a study of blood T cell repertoires in COVID-19. Whole-study context: Acute and convalescent COVID-19 samples came from the United States, Italy and Spain. Nucleic acid was either cDNA or gDNA, and it came from T cells, B-cell-depleted T cells, or PBMCs.

The germline CDR1 and CDR2 sequences are SGHRS and YFSETQ. The CDR3 is made up of 13 amino acids. The germline V and J ends were trimmed by 4 bases and 4 bases, with 11 bases remaining between them. This chain uses TRBV5-1 with TRBJ1-1; D might be TRBD1 (6 bases). The specimen sequenced was peripheral blood. The sequence was collected from a man of 80 years or more with acute or convalescent COVID-19. The CDR3 sequence is CASSRVGATEAFF. The CDR3 nucleotides are TGCGCCAGCAGCCGGGTGGGGGCCACTGAAGCTTTCTTT.